A single sample is the source of the 32 T cell receptor beta chains below, sequenced in a study of T-cell reconstitution after alpha-beta-depleted transplantation in children. Unique molecular identifiers were used in preparing the TCRbeta library. TCRdb reprocessed the PCR reads with MiXCR, giving one entry per CDR3 protein. The table has some 550,000 distinct CDR3 sequences, around 17% seen once. This sample comprised PBMCs from the stem cell graft donor, obtained from the stem cell graft. Receptors originate from a human donor who donated a stem cell graft to a child with acute lymphoblastic leukemia.

The table lists this clonotype with a few counts. J is TRBJ2-3 and V is TRBV12-3 or TRBV12-4; 8 nucleotides match TRBD2. The ends lost 8 bases at V and 4 bases at J; junction bases unmatched: 11. CDR3 size: 15 residues. CDR3 bases: TGTGCCAGCCACTCGAGCGGGAGTTTCGCAGATACGCAGTATTTT. This encodes CASHSSGSFADTQYF.

The chain combines TRBV5-4 with TRBJ2-7; D gene uncertain. The ends were cut back, 2 bases at V and 2 bases at J, with 11 bases in the middle. CDR1 and CDR2 (germline): SGHNT, YYREEE (reference sequence). CDR3 length equals 14 residues. CDR3 in amino acids: CASSLRLRPYEQYF. CDR3 nucleotides: TGTGCCAGCAGCTTAAGATTGCGCCCCTACGAGCAGTACTTC.

This chain joins TRBV4-2 and TRBJ2-7; D call uncertain. The length of the CDR3 is 15 residues. Trimming removed 0 bases at V and 3 bases at J, with 12 bases between. Germline CDR1 LGHNA, CDR2 YNFKEQ. The CDR3 sequence: CASSQEAARVYEQYF. The CDR3 nucleotides read TGTGCCAGCAGCCAAGAGGCGGCTAGAGTCTACGAGCAGTACTTC.

The CDR3 bases are TGCGCCAGCAGCTTGGAGTCCGTAGCTATCTACAATGAGCAGTTCTTC. Translating gives CASSLESVAIYNEQFF. This chain links TRBV5-1 with TRBJ2-1; D is ambiguous. V lost 0 bases to trimming and J lost 3 bases, with 13 bases between them. The CDR3 has 16 amino acids. Looked up from germline, CDR1 is SGHRS and CDR2 is YFSETQ.

The V gene is TRBV27, the J gene TRBJ2-2; 8 bases map to TRBD2. Germline trimming cut 1 base from V and 3 bases from J; bases unmatched to any gene: 4. This CDR3 has 16 amino acids. Germline CDR1 reads MNHEY; CDR2 reads SMNVEV (reference sequence). DNA of the CDR3: TGTGCCAGCAGTTTATTCCTCGGGAGGGACACCGGGGAGCTGTTTTTT. Its translation: CASSLFLGRDTGELFF.

This clonotype has only a few counts. The J gene is TRBJ2-7, the V gene TRBV6-1; TRBD2 agrees at 7 bases. With V trimmed by 7 bases and J by 0 bases, 6 bases remained unmatched. Germline CDR1 is MNHNS and CDR2 is SASEGT. The CDR3 has 14 amino acids. CDR3 residues: CASTQAGSSYEQYF. In DNA, the CDR3 is TGTGCCAGCACCCAAGCGGGGAGCTCCTACGAGCAGTACTTC.

A few counts support this clonotype. The genes are TRBV10-3 and TRBJ2-5; 12 bases agree with TRBD2. From germline, CDR1 is ENHRY and CDR2 SYGVKD. V dropped 3 bases and J dropped 0; count of bases not matched to a gene: 5. This CDR3 is built from 17 residues. The DNA for the CDR3 is TGTGCCATCAGTGATGGCGGACTAGCGGGGCACCAAGAGACCCAGTACTTC. Its translation is CAISDGGLAGHQETQYF.

This clonotype was recorded at least ten times. The J gene is TRBJ2-7, the V gene TRBV27; 10 positions match TRBD2. Trimming took 6 bases from V and 0 from J; bases not matched to a gene: 2. Germline CDR1 reads MNHEY; CDR2 reads SMNVEV (reference sequence). This CDR3 has 14 residues. CDR3 in amino acids: CASRLAGSSYEQYF. Here the CDR3 DNA reads TGTGCCAGCAGACTAGCGGGGAGCTCCTACGAGCAGTACTTC.

This clonotype has more than one count but fewer than ten. The gene calls are TRBV5-1 and TRBJ2-5; D remains unclear. The ends were cut back, 0 bases at V and 3 bases at J, with 9 bases in the middle. This CDR3 comprises 14 residues. In germline, CDR1 is SGHRS, CDR2 YFSETQ. CDR3 amino acids: CASSLVTPEETQYF. DNA for the CDR3: TGCGCCAGCAGCTTGGTGACACCTGAAGAGACCCAGTACTTC.

This rearrangement joins TRBV20-1 to TRBJ2-7, with D perhaps TRBD1 or TRBD2 (5 bases each). Deletions cut 6 bases from V and 1 base from J, with 16 bases between. Germline V gene data show CDR1 as DFQATT and CDR2 as SNEGSKA (reference sequence). The CDR3 is 14 residues long. CDR3 bases: TGCAGTGCCATTCATAGGGGAGATTCCTACGAGCAGTACTTC. Translating gives CSAIHRGDSYEQYF.

The table lists this clonotype with a few counts. J is TRBJ2-1 and V is TRBV7-2; perhaps D is TRBD1 or TRBD2 (5 bases each). CDR1 and CDR2 (germline): SGHTA, FQGNSA. Trimming cost V 4 bases and J 12 bases, with 13 bases left between them. The CDR3 has 12 amino acids. The CDR3 spells CASSSPGRAQFF. In nucleotides, the CDR3 is TGTGCCAGCAGCTCGCCGGGACGAGCGCAGTTCTTC.

This clonotype has a handful of counts. The rearrangement links TRBV5-1 to TRBJ2-1, with D perhaps matching TRBD1 (5 bases). The V gene lost 3 bases and the J gene lost 6 bases, with 19 bases spanning the gap. This CDR3 has 16 amino acids. Per germline, CDR1 SGHRS and CDR2 YFSETQ. CDR3 nucleotides: TGCGCCAGCAGCTGGCTGGGGCTTGTTGTACCCAATGAGCAGTTCTTC. It yields the protein CASSWLGLVVPNEQFF.

This clonotype has more than one count but fewer than ten. The chain uses TRBV12-3 or TRBV12-4 and TRBJ2-7; D may be TRBD1 (6 bases). The CDR3 loop spans 16 amino acids. The germline V and J ends were trimmed by 5 bases and 3 bases, with 20 bases remaining between them. The CDR3 reads CASSRQVVIRGYEQYF. CDR3 coding DNA: TGTGCCAGCAGTCGACAGGTTGTAATACGTGGCTACGAGCAGTACTTC.

The chain employs TRBV6-1 and TRBJ2-3; D not certain. CDR1 and CDR2 (germline): MNHNS, SASEGT. V was clipped by 3 bases and J by 9 bases, with 7 bases between them. This CDR3 spans 11 amino acids. The CDR3 DNA follows: TGTGCCAGCAGTGACCGAAGCACGCAGTATTTT. This translates into CASSDRSTQYF.

The gene calls are TRBV29-1 and TRBJ2-1; no firm D call. V was clipped by 4 bases and J by 10 bases, with 11 bases between them. From germline, CDR1 is SQVTM and CDR2 ANQGSEA. This CDR3 has 11 amino acids. CDR3: CSVAQRLEQFF. The CDR3 nucleotides read TGCAGCGTTGCACAGCGCCTAGAGCAGTTCTTC.

This clonotype was seen a handful of times. The chain couples TRBV15 to TRBJ2-1, with D hard to call. V was clipped by 7 bases and J by 7 bases, with 26 bases between them. CDR3 length equals 17 residues. The V gene's germline CDR1 is LNHNV and CDR2 YYDKDF (reference sequence). The CDR3, as DNA: TGTGCCACCAAGTTTATGGCCTATTTACTAAGAGAGAATGAGCAGTTCTTC. It translates to CATKFMAYLLRENEQFF.

The chain employs TRBV20-1 and TRBJ2-1; 7 bases are shared with TRBD2. CDR3 length: 13 amino acids. CDR1 and CDR2 (germline): DFQATT, SNEGSKA (reference sequence). V was pared by 6 bases and J by 2 bases, with 4 bases of the junction left unmatched. CDR3 sequence (DNA): TGCAGTGCCTTCCGGGGGGCCTACAATGAGCAGTTCTTC. Its translation is CSAFRGAYNEQFF.

The chain couples TRBV2 to TRBJ1-5, with 8 nucleotides matching TRBD1. The CDR3 consists of 16 residues. With V trimmed by 5 bases and J by 2 bases, 8 bases remained unmatched. From germline, CDR1 is SNHLY and CDR2 FYNNEI. The CDR3 here is CASSRTGSGRNQPQHF. The CDR3, as DNA: TGTGCCAGCAGTAGGACAGGGTCCGGGCGCAATCAGCCCCAGCATTTT. Filled out from reference TRBV2 and TRBJ1-5, the complete variable domain reads EPEVTQTPSHQVTQMGQEVILRCVPISNHLYFYWYRQILGQKVEFLVSFYNNEISEKSEIFDDQFSVERPDGSNFTLKIRSTKLEDSAMYFCASSRTGSGRNQPQHFGDGTRLSIL.

This clonotype has a handful of counts. The chain links TRBV16 to TRBJ2-1, with no clear D. The CDR3 length is 13 residues. V was pared by 2 bases and J by 7 bases, with 9 bases between. CDR1 KGHSY and CDR2 FQNENV come from the germline V gene. As DNA, the CDR3 is TGTGCCAGCAGCCAACCGCCTCGAAATGAGCAGTTCTTC. Its protein product is CASSQPPRNEQFF.

This clonotype has only a few counts. The chain carries TRBV5-1 and TRBJ1-1; TRBD1 is a possible D gene (6 bases). CDR1 is SGHRS and CDR2 is YFSETQ in the germline V gene. The CDR3 runs 16 residues. With 4 bases removed from V and 1 base from J, the gap between germline ends came to 17 bases. CDR3 DNA sequence: TGCGCCAGCAGCGAACAGGGTCCGACGAGGAACACTGAAGCTTTCTTT. This codes for CASSEQGPTRNTEAFF. Variable domain in full (rest from reference TRBV5-1 and TRBJ1-1): KAGVTQTPRYLIKTRGQQVTLSCSPISGHRSVSWYQQTPGQGLQFLFEYFSETQRNKGNFPGRFSGRQFSNSRSEMNVSTLELGDSALYLCASSEQGPTRNTEAFFGQGTRLTVV.

This clonotype occurred many times. The chain has TRBV9 and TRBJ2-7; D call uncertain. Germline loops: CDR1 SGDLS, CDR2 YYNGEE. With 2 bases removed from V and 5 bases from J, the gap between germline ends came to 5 bases. The CDR3 extends over 11 amino acids. CDR3 in amino acids: CASSVGNEQYF. The CDR3 DNA reads TGTGCCAGCAGCGTGGGAAACGAGCAGTACTTC. Complete variable domain (other parts from reference TRBV9 and TRBJ2-7): DSGVTQTPKHLITATGQRVTLRCSPRSGDLSVYWYQQSLDQGLQFLIQYYNGEERAKGNILERFSAQQFPDLHSELNLSSLELGDSALYFCASSVGNEQYFGPGTRLTVT.

The rearrangement joins TRBV5-1 to TRBJ1-6; a possible D gene is TRBD1 (6 bases). The CDR3 extends over 15 amino acids. Trimming shortened V by 4 bases and J by 7 bases, and 15 bases separated the two germline ends. Germline CDR1 is SGHRS and CDR2 is YFSETQ. The DNA of the CDR3 is TGCGCCAGCAGCGCAGGGGCGGGACACAATTCACCCCTCCACTTT. Its translation is CASSAGAGHNSPLHF.

The V call is TRBV20-1, the J call TRBJ2-1; the D is unclear. The CDR3 runs to 14 residues. The germline gives CDR1 DFQATT, CDR2 SNEGSKA (reference sequence). Trimming took 3 bases from V and 4 from J, leaving 13 bases between them. The CDR3 DNA reads as TGCAGTGCTAGGCGCCGAAAAGAATACAATGAGCAGTTCTTC. This sequence encodes CSARRRKEYNEQFF.

This clonotype was picked up a small number of times. V gene TRBV7-8 combines with J gene TRBJ1-1; D possibly corresponds to TRBD1 (5 bases). This CDR3 region has 14 residues. Trimming removed 6 bases from V and 2 bases from J, with 13 bases in between. The germline CDR1 and CDR2 sequences are SGHVS and FQNEAQ. CDR3 residues: CASSTFGGNTEAFF. In DNA form, the CDR3 reads TGTGCCAGCAGTACTTTCGGGGGAAACACTGAAGCTTTCTTT. The full variable domain, completed using reference TRBV7-8 and TRBJ1-1, is GAGVSQSPRYKVAKRGQDVALRCDPISGHVSLFWYQQALGQGPEFLTYFQNEAQLDKSGLPSDRFFAERPEGSVSTLKIQRTQQEDSAVYLCASSTFGGNTEAFFGQGTRLTVV.

The CDR3 is CASSFKVRDTQYF. The CDR3 bases are TGCGCCAGCAGCTTCAAGGTTCGAGATACGCAGTATTTT. The chain has TRBV5-1 and TRBJ2-3; no reliable D call. This CDR3 contains 13 residues. V lost 2 bases to trimming and J lost 5 bases, with 9 bases between them. Germline V CDR1 and CDR2: SGHRS, YFSETQ.

V is TRBV7-9 and J is TRBJ2-1; TRBD2 matches at 7 bases. Germline CDR1 SEHNR, CDR2 FQNEAQ (reference sequence). This CDR3 is built from 17 residues. After removal of 1 base from V and 0 bases from J, the junction contained 6 bases not matched to a gene. CDR3 sequence (DNA): TGTGCCAGCAGCTTAGGGGAACTAGCGAGCTCCTACAATGAGCAGTTCTTC. Amino acid sequence: CASSLGELASSYNEQFF. Using reference TRBV7-9 and TRBJ2-1 for the parts outside the CDR3, the full variable domain is DTGVSQNPRHKITKRGQNVTFRCDPISEHNRLYWYRQTLGQGPEFLTYFQNEAQLEKSRLLSDRFSAERPKGSFSTLEIQRTEQGDSAMYLCASSLGELASSYNEQFFGPGTRLTVL.

This clonotype was detected a few times. The chain combines TRBV12-3 or TRBV12-4 with TRBJ2-3; 9 bases align to TRBD2. There are 17 residues in the CDR3. Unmatched junction bases numbered 6, after V lost 2 bases and J lost 0 bases. The CDR3 spells CASSLLASGASTDTQYF. CDR3 DNA sequence: TGTGCCAGCAGTTTACTGGCTAGCGGGGCTAGCACAGATACGCAGTATTTT.

The gene calls are TRBV16 and TRBJ1-1, with D perhaps TRBD1 (6 bases). The CDR3 length is 12 residues. The V and J ends lost 0 bases and 12 bases respectively, with 11 bases between them. CDR1 KGHSY and CDR2 FQNENV come from the germline V gene. The CDR3 is CASSQSRDTPFF. The CDR3 DNA follows: TGTGCCAGCAGCCAATCGCGGGACACGCCTTTCTTT. Supplemented by reference TRBV16 and TRBJ1-1, the full variable domain reads GEEVAQTPKHLVRGEGQKAKLYCAPIKGHSYVFWYQQVLKNEFKFLISFQNENVFDETGMPKERFSAKCLPNSPCSLEIQATKLEDSAVYFCASSQSRDTPFFGQGTRLTVV.

This chain uses TRBV5-1 with TRBJ2-3; TRBD2 might be the D (5 bases). Looked up from germline, CDR1 is SGHRS and CDR2 is YFSETQ. V lost 4 bases to trimming and J lost 0 bases, with 12 bases between them. The CDR3 spans 15 residues. The chain's CDR3 is CASSRQADSTDTQYF. The DNA of the CDR3 is TGCGCCAGCAGCCGGCAAGCGGATAGCACAGATACGCAGTATTTT.

The gene calls are TRBV11-2 and TRBJ2-1; 8 bases fit TRBD2. The CDR3 sequence is 18 residues long. With 0 bases clipped from V and 5 bases from J, the junction kept 12 bases outside the gene matches. From germline, CDR1 is SGHAT and CDR2 FQNNGV. CDR3 sequence: CASSLEARLLAGHNEQFF. For the CDR3, the DNA is TGTGCCAGCAGCTTAGAAGCTCGATTATTAGCGGGACACAATGAGCAGTTCTTC.

This chain connects TRBV6-2 or TRBV6-3 to TRBJ2-5; no firm D call. CDR3 length equals 14 residues. V gave up 4 bases and J gave up 2 bases, with 11 bases separating them. Germline CDR1 is MNHEY and CDR2 is SVGEGT. The CDR3 coding sequence is TGTGCCAGCAGTTCATTGGGCCCTCAAGAGACCCAGTACTTC. Amino acid sequence: CASSSLGPQETQYF.

The J gene is TRBJ1-1, the V gene TRBV19; 8 nucleotides agree with TRBD1. Germline loops: CDR1 LNHDA, CDR2 SQIVND (reference sequence). CDR3 length equals 15 residues. V lost 7 bases and J lost 1; bases outside the gene matches: 8. The CDR3 is CASMWGTGQNTEAFF. DNA for the CDR3: TGTGCCAGTATGTGGGGGACAGGTCAGAACACTGAAGCTTTCTTT.